These 30 T cell receptor beta chains were sequenced from one sample in a study of T-cell reconstitution after alpha-beta-depleted transplantation in children. A TCRbeta library incorporating unique molecular identifiers was prepared. TCRdb used MiXCR to reprocess the PCR reads, holding one entry per CDR3 protein. Among some 400,000 distinct CDR3 sequences listed, roughly 20% were seen once. Material: PBMCs from the stem cell graft donor, obtained from the stem cell graft. The receptor source for this set is a human donor who donated a stem cell graft to a child with acute myeloid leukemia.

This clonotype was seen only a few times. V usage is TRBV25-1 and J usage is TRBJ2-4; D is unclear. The CDR3 loop spans 17 amino acids. CDR1 MGHDK and CDR2 SYGVNS come from the germline V gene. The V gene lost 1 base and the J gene lost 1 base, with 14 bases spanning the gap. The chain's CDR3 is CASSESRGTEAKNIQYF. The CDR3 coding sequence is TGTGCCAGCAGTGAATCCAGAGGTACCGAGGCCAAAAACATTCAGTACTTC.

The chain has TRBV6-1 and TRBJ1-1; possible D gene TRBD1, 6 bases. CDR1 MNHNS and CDR2 SASEGT come from the germline V gene. Trimming left V 6 bases short and J 7 bases short, with 18 bases between. The CDR3 is 14 amino acids. The CDR3: CASSPNGRGGEAFF. In DNA, the CDR3 is TGTGCCAGCAGCCCTAATGGCAGGGGCGGTGAAGCTTTCTTT.

The chain carries TRBV20-1 and TRBJ2-7; 13 positions match TRBD2. After removal of 3 bases from V and 5 bases from J, the junction contained 4 bases not matched to a gene. Germline assignment: CDR1 DFQATT and CDR2 SNEGSKA (reference sequence). This CDR3 spans 14 amino acids. The CDR3 DNA is TGCAGTGCTAGGGGACTAGCGGGAATCGACGAGCAGTACTTC. Translation gives CSARGLAGIDEQYF.

In its sample, this clonotype was seen a few times. The chain uses TRBV20-1 and TRBJ1-2; a possible D gene is TRBD1 (5 bases). CDR3 length: 13 amino acids. V was cut by 3 bases and J by 2 bases, with 10 bases left in between. Germline CDR1 and CDR2: DFQATT and SNEGSKA (reference sequence). The CDR3 DNA reads TGCAGTGCTAGGGACGACAGAAACTATGGCTACACCTTC. It is translated as CSARDDRNYGYTF.

This clonotype has more than one count but fewer than ten. The chain employs TRBV20-1 and TRBJ1-5; 7 positions match TRBD1. V was clipped by 4 bases and J by 9 bases; unmatched bases: 9. This CDR3 is built from 13 residues. Germline V gene lookup returns CDR1 DFQATT and CDR2 SNEGSKA (reference sequence). CDR3 sequence: CSATGQDDLPQHF. The CDR3 region has the DNA TGCAGTGCTACCGGACAGGATGATCTGCCCCAGCATTTT.

As to this clonotype: With a much larger clone just one base away, this may be a read error. This rearrangement joins TRBV20-1 to TRBJ2-5, with D tentatively TRBD2 (6 bases). Germline V CDR1 and CDR2: DFQATT, SNEGSKA (reference sequence). The CDR3 extends over 15 amino acids. CDR3 bases: TGCAGTTCTAGTTCGGCCGGGACTCTCCCAGAGACCCAGTACTTC. Its translation is CSSSSAGTLPETQYF.

At least ten counts were recorded for this clonotype. This chain links TRBV20-1 with TRBJ2-7; D not certain. The V end lost 5 bases, the J end lost 0 bases, and 5 bases lay between the germline ends. The V gene's germline CDR1 is DFQATT and CDR2 SNEGSKA (reference sequence). The CDR3 is 11 amino acids. CDR3 loop: CSAFTSYEQYF. CDR3 DNA: TGCAGTGCTTTTACCTCCTACGAGCAGTACTTC.

The rearrangement uses TRBV5-1 and TRBJ2-1; 7 nucleotides agree with TRBD1. CDR3 length equals 14 residues. V was pared by 6 bases and J by 3 bases, with 6 bases of the junction left unmatched. Per germline, CDR1 SGHRS and CDR2 YFSETQ. This chain's CDR3 is CASTLGQLYNEQFF. The CDR3 DNA is TGCGCCAGCACCCTGGGACAGCTCTACAATGAGCAGTTCTTC.

This clonotype was found a few times. The chain links TRBV7-9 to TRBJ1-1; D gene unclear. V lost 5 bases to trimming and J lost 1 base, with 5 bases between them. Germline CDR1 is SEHNR and CDR2 is FQNEAQ (reference sequence). CDR3 length: 12 amino acids. The CDR3 coding sequence is TGTGCCAGCAGCCCGGCGAACACTGAAGCTTTCTTT. Translated, it gives CASSPANTEAFF.

This clonotype was observed many times. This rearrangement joins TRBV4-3 to TRBJ2-7; no clear D. Trimming left V 0 bases short and J 6 bases short, with 12 bases between. This CDR3 comprises 14 residues. The germline CDR1 and CDR2 sequences are LGHNA and YSLEER. The DNA for the CDR3 is TGCGCCAGCAGCCAAGATTCACAGTCCGGCGAGCAGTACTTC. It yields the protein CASSQDSQSGEQYF.

The genes are TRBV2 and TRBJ1-3; no reliable D call. This CDR3 is built from 15 residues. The germline CDR1 and CDR2 sequences are SNHLY and FYNNEI. Trimming cost V 8 bases and J 0 bases, with 14 bases left between them. CDR3: CASRKTGDSGNTIYF. The CDR3 nucleotides read TGTGCCAGCCGAAAGACGGGCGACTCTGGAAACACCATATATTTT.

This chain joins TRBV6-1 and TRBJ2-7; no clear D. The CDR3 covers 11 residues. Germline V gene sequence: CDR1 MNHNS, CDR2 SASEGT. Trimming pared 7 bases from V and 3 bases from J, leaving 7 bases between. The CDR3 DNA reads as TGTGCCAGCACTGAGATCTACGAGCAGTACTTC. Translating it yields CASTEIYEQYF.

This clonotype turned up a few times. This rearrangement joins TRBV7-9 to TRBJ2-7; the D gene is possibly TRBD1 (5 bases). The V end was cut by 5 bases, the J end by 5 bases, with 7 bases between. Germline assignment: CDR1 SEHNR and CDR2 FQNEAQ (reference sequence). The CDR3 contains 11 residues. In DNA form, the CDR3 reads TGTGCCAGCAGCCTACAGGACGAGCAGTACTTC. It codes for CASSLQDEQYF.

The chain couples TRBV7-2 to TRBJ1-3; D gene unclear. V lost 4 bases and J 0 bases, leaving 7 bases between the germline ends. Germline loops: CDR1 SGHTA, CDR2 FQGNSA. The CDR3 is 14 amino acids. CDR3 coding DNA: TGTGCCAGCAGCTCCACGAACTCTGGAAACACCATATATTTT. Protein sequence: CASSSTNSGNTIYF.

This clonotype was observed many times. V usage is TRBV27 and J usage is TRBJ2-5; 8 bases match TRBD2. Per germline, CDR1 MNHEY and CDR2 SMNVEV (reference sequence). Unmatched junction bases numbered 6, after V lost 7 bases and J lost 5 bases. The CDR3 length is 13 residues. The CDR3 DNA reads as TGTGCCAGCAAGGCGGGAGGACGCGAGACCCAGTACTTC. As protein: CASKAGGRETQYF.

This clonotype was detected many times. The gene calls are TRBV4-2 and TRBJ2-7; D possibly corresponds to TRBD2 (6 bases). Trimming stripped 1 base from V and 0 bases from J, with 10 bases between. The CDR3 covers 15 residues. The germline V gene has CDR1 LGHNA and CDR2 YNFKEQ. The CDR3 is CASSQGRGLSYEQYF. The CDR3 region has the DNA TGTGCCAGCAGCCAAGGGAGGGGACTCTCCTACGAGCAGTACTTC.

A few counts support this clonotype. The rearrangement links TRBV4-2 to TRBJ1-2; the D is unclear. The CDR3 runs 14 residues. Trimming took 1 base from V and 8 from J, leaving 14 bases between them. Germline V lookup: CDR1 LGHNA, CDR2 YNFKEQ. CDR3 amino acids: CASSQGPRMEGYTF. The DNA for the CDR3 is TGTGCCAGCAGCCAAGGACCGCGTATGGAGGGCTACACCTTC.

The chain uses TRBV12-3 or TRBV12-4 and TRBJ2-5, with TRBD1 matching 10 bases. V gave up 5 bases and J gave up 3 bases; unmatched junction bases: 12. This CDR3 has 17 amino acids. CDR3 residues: CASSPPGQGFSKETQYF. The CDR3 bases are TGTGCCAGCAGTCCTCCGGGACAGGGGTTTTCAAAAGAGACCCAGTACTTC.

CDR3 amino acids: CASSAGPFRHEQYF. CDR3 nucleotides: TGTGCCAGCAGCGCGGGACCCTTCCGCCACGAGCAGTACTTC. This chain links TRBV9 with TRBJ2-7; the D gene could be TRBD1 or TRBD2 (5 bases each). Germline lookup yields CDR1 SGDLS and CDR2 YYNGEE. The CDR3 is made up of 14 amino acids. V was clipped by 3 bases and J by 5 bases, with 15 bases between them.

V gene TRBV11-2 combines with J gene TRBJ2-6, with D maybe TRBD2 (6 bases). The CDR3 sequence is 17 residues long. V gave up 6 bases and J gave up 2 bases, with 17 bases separating them. Germline V gene data show CDR1 as SGHAT and CDR2 as FQNNGV. CDR3 sequence reads: CASRPAAKRAGANVLTF. The CDR3, as DNA: TGTGCCAGCAGACCAGCGGCCAAGCGGGCTGGGGCCAACGTCCTGACTTTC.

CDR3 protein: CASSLSPYQETQYF. The CDR3 coding sequence is TGTGCCAGCAGTTTATCACCGTACCAAGAGACCCAGTACTTC. The gene calls are TRBV27 and TRBJ2-5; D remains unclear. Deletions cut 0 bases from V and 0 bases from J, with 5 bases between. This CDR3 has 14 amino acids. In germline, CDR1 is MNHEY, CDR2 SMNVEV (reference sequence).

The V gene is TRBV25-1, the J gene TRBJ2-3; maybe TRBD1 (6 bases). The CDR3 has 18 residues. V lost 6 bases, J lost 0 bases, and 22 bases lay in between. The germline CDR1 and CDR2 sequences are MGHDK and SYGVNS. CDR3 residues: CASRLSRPDRHSTDTQYF. In nucleotides, the CDR3 is TGTGCCAGCAGACTCTCCCGCCCGGACAGACATAGCACAGATACGCAGTATTTT.

This clonotype was recorded a few times. The rearrangement uses TRBV7-2 and TRBJ2-3; 7 positions match TRBD2. The CDR3 loop spans 14 amino acids. V lost 2 bases, J lost 8 bases, and 7 bases stayed unmatched. Looked up from germline, CDR1 is SGHTA and CDR2 is FQGNSA. The CDR3 reads CASSLFQRDGTQYF. CDR3 nucleotides: TGTGCCAGCAGCTTATTCCAGCGGGATGGTACGCAGTATTTT.

In its sample, this clonotype was seen many times. The genes are TRBV9 and TRBJ2-3, with a weak D call TRBD1 (6 bases). The CDR3 has 13 amino acids. Deletions cut 3 bases from V and 5 bases from J, with 10 bases between. Looked up from germline, CDR1 is SGDLS and CDR2 is YYNGEE. The CDR3 DNA reads TGTGCCAGCAGCGGTGGACAGCAAGATACGCAGTATTTT. As protein: CASSGGQQDTQYF. The entire variable domain, with the rest obtained from reference TRBV9 and TRBJ2-3, is as follows: DSGVTQTPKHLITATGQRVTLRCSPRSGDLSVYWYQQSLDQGLQFLIQYYNGEERAKGNILERFSAQQFPDLHSELNLSSLELGDSALYFCASSGGQQDTQYFGPGTRLTVL.

The V call is TRBV28, the J call TRBJ2-3; the match to TRBD2 covers 8 bases. The CDR3 runs to 13 residues. V shed 4 bases and J 11 bases; nucleotides not matched to a gene: 8. Germline CDR1 reads MDHEN; CDR2 reads SYDVKM. CDR3 nucleotide sequence: TGTGCCAGCAGTTCCTCAGCGGGAGATGAGCAGTATTTT. It is translated as CASSSSAGDEQYF.

This clonotype was seen at least ten times. The rearrangement joins TRBV29-1 to TRBJ2-7; 7 bases map to TRBD2. Germline V gene sequence: CDR1 SQVTM, CDR2 ANQGSEA. This CDR3 spans 15 amino acids. J lost 4 bases, V lost 4 bases, and 13 bases had no gene match. CDR3 protein: CSVAPRFAGVYEQYF. The CDR3 DNA is TGCAGCGTTGCGCCCCGCTTTGCGGGAGTTTACGAGCAGTACTTC.

The gene calls are TRBV27 and TRBJ2-1; 14 bases agree with TRBD2. V shed 0 bases, J shed 9 bases, and the junction held 7 bases outside the gene matches. Germline-derived CDR1 and CDR2 are MNHEY and SMNVEV (reference sequence). The CDR3 runs to 17 residues. The CDR3 region is CASSLSTSGRGLSEQFF. CDR3 nucleotides: TGTGCCAGCAGTTTATCGACTAGCGGGAGGGGCTTAAGTGAGCAGTTCTTC.

This clonotype was seen a few times. The DNA for the CDR3 is TGTGCCACCAGCAGAGATCCGGGTCAGGATAAAGAGACCCAGTACTTC. It specifies CATSRDPGQDKETQYF. The J gene is TRBJ2-5, the V gene TRBV15; D is ambiguous. The CDR3 is 16 residues long. Germline values: CDR1 LNHNV, CDR2 YYDKDF (reference sequence). V shed 0 bases and J shed 3 bases, with 14 bases lying between them. Looking up the rest from reference TRBV15 and TRBJ2-5 gives the full variable domain: DAMVIQNPRYQVTQFGKPVTLSCSQTLNHNVMYWYQQKSSQAPKLLFHYYDKDFNNEADTPDNFQSRRPNTSFCFLDIRSPGLGDTAMYLCATSRDPGQDKETQYFGPGTRLLVL.

This clonotype was seen only a few times. The gene calls are TRBV12-3 or TRBV12-4 and TRBJ2-7; a possible D gene is TRBD1 (5 bases). Trimming took 6 bases from V and 5 from J, leaving 11 bases between them. CDR3 length: 12 residues. CDR3 amino acids: CASSPRTHEQYF. The CDR3 nucleotides read TGTGCCAGCAGCCCGAGGACACACGAGCAGTACTTC.

V and J are TRBV7-2 and TRBJ1-5; the D is unclear. Germline V gene sequence: CDR1 SGHTA, CDR2 FQGNSA. V was cut by 2 bases and J by 6 bases, with 8 bases left in between. There are 13 residues in the CDR3. The CDR3 bases are TGTGCCAGCAGCTTACCGCCGGGTCAGCCCCAGCATTTT. Encoded protein: CASSLPPGQPQHF.